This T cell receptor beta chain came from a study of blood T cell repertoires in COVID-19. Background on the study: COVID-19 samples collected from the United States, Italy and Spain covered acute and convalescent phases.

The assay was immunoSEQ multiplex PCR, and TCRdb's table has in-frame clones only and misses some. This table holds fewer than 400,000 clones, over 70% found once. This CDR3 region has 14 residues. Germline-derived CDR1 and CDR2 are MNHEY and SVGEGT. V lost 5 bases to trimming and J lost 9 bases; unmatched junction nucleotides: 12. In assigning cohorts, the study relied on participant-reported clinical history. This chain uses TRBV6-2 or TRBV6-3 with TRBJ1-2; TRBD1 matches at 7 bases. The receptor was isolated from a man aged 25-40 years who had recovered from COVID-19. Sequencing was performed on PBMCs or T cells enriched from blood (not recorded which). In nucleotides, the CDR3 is TGTGCCAGCAGTCAGGGACAGCTTGAATTGTGCTACACCTTC. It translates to CASSQGQLELCYTF.